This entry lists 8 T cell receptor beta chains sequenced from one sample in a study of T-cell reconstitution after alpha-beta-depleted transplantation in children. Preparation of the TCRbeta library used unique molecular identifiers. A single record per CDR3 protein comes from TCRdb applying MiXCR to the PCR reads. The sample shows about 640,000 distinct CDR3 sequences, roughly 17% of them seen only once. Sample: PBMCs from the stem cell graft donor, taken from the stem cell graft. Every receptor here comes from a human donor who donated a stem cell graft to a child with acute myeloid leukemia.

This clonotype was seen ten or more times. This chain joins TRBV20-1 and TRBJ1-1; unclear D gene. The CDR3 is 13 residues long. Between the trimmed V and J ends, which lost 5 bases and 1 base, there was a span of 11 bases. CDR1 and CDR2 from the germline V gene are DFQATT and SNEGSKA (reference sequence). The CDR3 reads CSAPMAGNTEAFF. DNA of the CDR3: TGCAGTGCTCCCATGGCGGGGAACACTGAAGCTTTCTTT.

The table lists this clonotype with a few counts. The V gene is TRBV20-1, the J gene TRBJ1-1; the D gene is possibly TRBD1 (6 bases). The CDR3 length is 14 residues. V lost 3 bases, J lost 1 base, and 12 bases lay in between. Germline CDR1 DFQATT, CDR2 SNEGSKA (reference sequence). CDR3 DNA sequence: TGCAGTGCTAGGGGGGGACACGGGAACACTGAAGCTTTCTTT. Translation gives CSARGGHGNTEAFF.

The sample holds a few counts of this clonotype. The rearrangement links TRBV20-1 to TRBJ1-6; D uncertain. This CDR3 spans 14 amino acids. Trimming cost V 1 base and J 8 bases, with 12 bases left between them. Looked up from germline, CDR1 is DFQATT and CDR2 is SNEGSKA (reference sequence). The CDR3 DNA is TGCAGTGCTAGAGCCGCCGGCTCACATTCACCCCTCCACTTT. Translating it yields CSARAAGSHSPLHF.

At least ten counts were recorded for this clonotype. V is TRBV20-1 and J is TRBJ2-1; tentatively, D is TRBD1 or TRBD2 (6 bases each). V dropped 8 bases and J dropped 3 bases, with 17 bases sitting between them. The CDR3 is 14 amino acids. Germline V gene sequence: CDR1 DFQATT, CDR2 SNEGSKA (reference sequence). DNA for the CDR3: TGCAGTTTTTGGGGGCCGGGAGTCTACAATGAGCAGTTCTTC. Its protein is CSFWGPGVYNEQFF.

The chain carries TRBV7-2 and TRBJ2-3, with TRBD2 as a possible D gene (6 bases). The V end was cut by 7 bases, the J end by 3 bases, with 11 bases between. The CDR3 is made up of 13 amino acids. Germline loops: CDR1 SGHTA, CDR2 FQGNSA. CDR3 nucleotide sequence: TGTGCCAGCACGGGTGGGGGGACAGATACGCAGTATTTT. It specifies CASTGGGTDTQYF.

The CDR3 DNA follows: TGTGCCAGCAGGGACCCAAGCGATGAGCAGTACTTC. It translates to CASRDPSDEQYF. This chain joins TRBV4-2 and TRBJ2-7; D is unclear. Germline assignment: CDR1 LGHNA and CDR2 YNFKEQ. The length of the CDR3 is 12 residues. V lost 6 bases, J lost 7 bases, and 13 bases lay in between.

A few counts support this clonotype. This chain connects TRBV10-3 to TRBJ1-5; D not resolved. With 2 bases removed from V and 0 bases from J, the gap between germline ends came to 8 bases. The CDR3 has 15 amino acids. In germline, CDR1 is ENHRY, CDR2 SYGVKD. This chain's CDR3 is CAISESSYSNQPQHF. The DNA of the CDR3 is TGTGCCATCAGTGAGAGCAGTTATAGCAATCAGCCCCAGCATTTT.

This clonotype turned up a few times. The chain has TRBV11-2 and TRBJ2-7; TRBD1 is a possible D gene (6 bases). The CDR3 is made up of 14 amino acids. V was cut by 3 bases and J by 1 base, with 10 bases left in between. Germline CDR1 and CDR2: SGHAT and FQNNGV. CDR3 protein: CASSFQGMSYEQYV. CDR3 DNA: TGTGCCAGCAGCTTTCAGGGGATGTCCTACGAGCAGTACGTC.